This T cell receptor beta chain comes out of a study of spatial heterogeneity in lung cancer. Study outcomes and limitations: Ubiquitous, expanded tumor-derived TCRs were more frequently observed in blood at resection than at follow-up.

The sample's time point: sample taken at primary tumor resection. Untreated early-stage non-small cell lung cancer patients, over 55 in total, were the donors. Extraction of whole RNA from tumor, nontumor lung or frozen PBMC preceded unsorted sequencing. Single TCR cDNA molecules each had their own unique molecular identifier. In TCRdb, the 5' RACE reads were re-called with MiXCR into one record per CDR3 protein. The sample contains just under 95,000 distinct CDR3 sequences, over 9.5% of which appear only once. A word on this clonotype: What it binds is unknown.

Germline CDR1 reads DFQATT; CDR2 reads SNEGSKA (reference sequence). CDR3 length: 13 residues. The V and J ends lost 7 bases and 6 bases, in that order; junction bases with no gene match: 11. The chain couples TRBV20-1 to TRBJ2-7, with TRBD2 identical over 8 bases. This TCR derives from a male donor with early-stage non-small cell lung cancer. The source was PBMCs, collected at surgery. In DNA form, the CDR3 reads TGCAGTGAGCGCGGGGGGCAGTCAGGCGAGCAGTACTTC. It is translated as CSERGGQSGEQYF.